This T cell receptor (beta chain) was documented in a study of blood T cells in healthy people across ages. Germline CDR1 reads DFQATT; CDR2 reads SNEGSKA (reference sequence). The V and J ends lost 3 bases and 1 base respectively, with 16 bases between them. There are 16 residues in the CDR3. Only a few counts were recorded for this clonotype. Primers used in a second PCR of about 7 to 12 cycles were a sample-barcoded 5' primer and a J-beta primer mix. Each cDNA molecule was tagged by a template-switch adaptor that had 12 random nucleotides. TCRdb called the 5' RACE reads again in MiXCR, with one record for every CDR3 protein. Among over 1.5 million distinct CDR3 sequences listed, 49% were seen once.

The receptor comes from a woman in her forties in good health. V and J are TRBV20-1 and TRBJ2-1, with D perhaps matching TRBD1 (7 bases). Sample: blood. For the CDR3, the DNA is TGCAGTGCTAGTGATCGCAGGGGGGAATCCTACAATGAGCAGTTCTTC. Its translation: CSASDRRGESYNEQFF.